These 25 T cell receptor beta chains originate from one sample sequenced in a study of blood T cell repertoires in COVID-19. Sequencing was performed with immunoSEQ multiplex PCR; in TCRdb, only in-frame clones are kept and a portion is missing. The data hold around 190,000 clones, with about 81% observed a single time. What was sequenced was peripheral blood. Receptors originate from a woman aged 55-70 years with COVID-19, enrolled during active disease.

The chain has TRBV19 and TRBJ1-2; 8 bases map to TRBD1. Germline assignment: CDR1 LNHDA and CDR2 SQIVND (reference sequence). J was trimmed by 2 bases and V by 1 base; bases with no gene match: 6. The CDR3 extends over 16 amino acids. The CDR3 region has the DNA TGTGCCAGTAGTATAGTATCGCAGGGGGCCAACTATGGCTACACCTTC. Translated, it gives CASSIVSQGANYGYTF. The variable domain in full, completed from reference TRBV19 and TRBJ1-2, reads DGGITQSPKYLFRKEGQNVTLSCEQNLNHDAMYWYRQDPGQGLRLIYYSQIVNDFQKGDIAEGYSVSREKKESFPLTVTSAQKNPTAFYLCASSIVSQGANYGYTFGSGTRLTVV.

V is TRBV7-9 and J is TRBJ1-4, with 8 nucleotides matching TRBD1. Germline lookup yields CDR1 SEHNR and CDR2 FQNEAQ (reference sequence). The length of the CDR3 is 15 residues. Germline trimming cut 2 bases from V and 8 bases from J; bases unmatched to any gene: 7. This CDR3 is CASSLLPGQGEKLFF. The CDR3 DNA reads TGTGCCAGCAGCTTACTCCCCGGACAGGGAGAAAAACTGTTTTTT.

This clone occurred a few times. This sequence joins TRBV5-1 and TRBJ2-2; 10 positions agree with TRBD2. The germline CDR1 and CDR2 sequences are SGHRS and YFSETQ. J gave up 4 bases and V 4 bases, and 7 bases lay outside the gene matches. This CDR3 is built from 16 residues. The CDR3 sequence is CASSPRTSGSTGELFF. Written as DNA, the CDR3 is TGCGCCAGCAGCCCAAGGACTAGCGGATCCACCGGGGAGCTGTTTTTT.

This clone was seen more than once but under ten times. Here the CDR3 reads CASSLRVFVYGYTF. Here the CDR3 DNA reads TGTGCCAGCAGTTTACGGGTCTTCGTCTATGGCTACACCTTC. The chain uses TRBV28 and TRBJ1-2; D unclear. Germline V gene sequence: CDR1 MDHEN, CDR2 SYDVKM. V lost 2 bases, J lost 4 bases, and 11 bases lay in between. This CDR3 comprises 14 residues.

V is TRBV12-5 and J is TRBJ1-2, with D possibly being TRBD1 (6 bases). V lost 2 bases, J lost 8 bases, and 12 bases lay in between. The CDR3 is made up of 13 amino acids. The V gene's germline CDR1 is LGHNT and CDR2 FRNRAP. In DNA, the CDR3 is TGTGCTAGTGGTTTGACACAGGGAAGAGGCTACACCTTC. Translation: CASGLTQGRGYTF. The full variable domain, rest sourced from reference TRBV12-5 and TRBJ1-2, is DARVTQTPRHKVTEMGQEVTMRCQPILGHNTVFWYRQTMMQGLELLAYFRNRAPLDDSGMPKDRFSAEMPDATLATLKIQPSEPRDSAVYFCASGLTQGRGYTFGSGTRLTVV.

The chain uses TRBV7-6 and TRBJ2-5, with 8 bases that match TRBD1. This CDR3 has 15 residues. The V gene's germline CDR1 is SGHVS and CDR2 FNYEAQ. Losses at the gene ends were 4 bases for V and 5 bases for J; bases not matched to a gene: 9. CDR3: CASSSMGQARETQYF. The CDR3 DNA follows: TGTGCCAGCAGCTCCATGGGACAGGCTCGGGAGACCCAGTACTTC.

V gene TRBV10-2 combines with J gene TRBJ2-3, with TRBD1 as a possible D gene (6 bases). CDR3 size: 15 residues. The V gene lost 4 bases and the J gene lost 3 bases, with 14 bases spanning the gap. Germline CDR1 WSHSY, CDR2 SAAADI. The CDR3 here is CASSVRGIGTDTQYF. The CDR3 DNA is TGCGCCAGCAGTGTCAGGGGCATTGGTACAGATACGCAGTATTTT.

The CDR3 here is CASSPGGSNQPQHF. The CDR3 nucleotides are TGTGCCAGCAGCCCAGGTGGTAGCAATCAGCCCCAGCATTTT. This chain joins TRBV6-5 and TRBJ1-5, with D unresolved. There are 14 residues in the CDR3. The germline V and J ends were trimmed by 6 bases and 0 bases, with 9 bases remaining between them. Germline V gene lookup returns CDR1 MNHEY and CDR2 SVGAGI.

The rearrangement links TRBV7-9 to TRBJ1-1, with 7 bases identical to TRBD1. Germline V lookup: CDR1 SEHNR, CDR2 FQNEAQ (reference sequence). V gave up 1 base and J gave up 8 bases; unmatched junction bases: 7. The CDR3 covers 14 residues. In DNA, the CDR3 is TGTGCCAGCAGCTTAGTAGGACAGGTCGACGAAGCTTTCTTT. As protein: CASSLVGQVDEAFF.

The chain joins TRBV13 to TRBJ2-1, with TRBD2 identical over 10 bases. Germline V CDR1 and CDR2: PRHDT, FYEKMQ (reference sequence). The V and J ends lost 5 bases and 4 bases, in that order; junction bases with no gene match: 5. The CDR3 is 15 residues long. The CDR3 protein is CASSRGLADYNEQFF. The DNA of the CDR3 is TGTGCCAGCAGCCGTGGACTAGCGGATTACAATGAGCAGTTCTTC.

This chain uses TRBV28 with TRBJ1-5; D unclear. This CDR3 region has 13 residues. The ends were cut back, 9 bases at V and 3 bases at J, with 12 bases in the middle. Germline-derived CDR1 and CDR2 are MDHEN and SYDVKM. The CDR3, as DNA: TGTGCCAGTAAAGGAGTTACCAATCAGCCCCAGCATTTT. Translation gives CASKGVTNQPQHF. Variable domain in full (rest from reference TRBV28 and TRBJ1-5): DVKVTQSSRYLVKRTGEKVFLECVQDMDHENMFWYRQDPGLGLRLIYFSYDVKMKEKGDIPEGYSVSREKKERFSLILESASTNQTSMYLCASKGVTNQPQHFGDGTRLSIL.

The chain recombines TRBV24-1 with TRBJ1-1, with 10 bases aligning to TRBD1. V shed 9 bases, J shed 11 bases, and the junction held 23 bases outside the gene matches. The length of the CDR3 is 17 residues. In germline, CDR1 is KGHDR, CDR2 SFDVKD. The CDR3 DNA sequence: TGTGCCACCCCCGACAGGGGGCGCCCCGGCGGGGAGGTGTCGGCTTTCTTT. Translation: CATPDRGRPGGEVSAFF.

The chain uses TRBV7-3 and TRBJ1-2, with 12 bases matching TRBD1. The CDR3 consists of 13 residues. The junction had 10 bases not matched to a gene; V was cut back by 6 bases and J by 14 bases. Germline loops: CDR1 SGHTA, CDR2 FQGTGA. CDR3 sequence (DNA): TGTGCCAGCAGTCCTGCGGGGACAGGGGGCCGTACCTTC. The encoded protein is CASSPAGTGGRTF. Based on the CDR3 plus reference TRBV7-3 and TRBJ1-2, the full variable domain is GAGVSQTPSNKVTEKGKYVELRCDPISGHTALYWYRQSLGQGPEFLIYFQGTGAADDSGLPNDRFFAVRPEGSVSTLKIQRTERGDSAVYLCASSPAGTGGRTFGSGTRLTVV.

The gene calls are TRBV5-1 and TRBJ1-6, with TRBD1 as a possible D gene (5 bases). CDR3 length equals 16 residues. V lost 4 bases and J lost 9, with 20 bases in between. Germline CDR1 is SGHRS and CDR2 is YFSETQ. CDR3: CASSLGGEAAISPLHF. As DNA, the CDR3 is TGCGCCAGCAGCCTCGGGGGGGAGGCGGCGATTTCACCCCTCCACTTT.

This chain uses TRBV3-1 (or the pseudogene TRBV3-2) with TRBJ2-4; D ambiguous. The CDR3 length is 14 residues. Germline lookup yields CDR1 LGHDT and CDR2 YNNKEL (reference sequence). Trimming took 6 bases from V and 0 from J, leaving 9 bases between them. CDR3 in DNA: TGTGCCAGCAGTCCAAAACTAGCCAAAAACATTCAGTACTTC. It encodes CASSPKLAKNIQYF.

A single count supports this clone. V is TRBV4-3 and J is TRBJ2-1, with 7 bases matching TRBD2. With 4 bases clipped from V and 5 bases from J, the junction kept 8 bases outside the gene matches. This CDR3 comprises 15 residues. Germline assignment: CDR1 LGHNA and CDR2 YSLEER. CDR3 sequence (DNA): TGCGCCAGCAGCCGATGGGGCGGGAGAAACAATGAGCAGTTCTTC. It yields the protein CASSRWGGRNNEQFF.

The chain couples TRBV6-5 to TRBJ2-1; the match to TRBD2 covers 11 bases. The CDR3 contains 16 residues. V shed 4 bases, J shed 10 bases, and the junction held 12 bases outside the gene matches. Germline V gives CDR1 MNHEY, CDR2 SVGAGI. The CDR3, as DNA: TGTGCCAGCAGTTTCACGACTAGCGGGGAGCCTGGGGAGCAGTTCTTC. Its translation: CASSFTTSGEPGEQFF.

The chain carries TRBV12-3 or TRBV12-4 and TRBJ2-4, with D possibly TRBD2 on 7 matching bases. The V end lost 2 bases, the J end lost 8 bases, and 10 bases lay between the germline ends. The CDR3 loop spans 13 amino acids. CDR3 in DNA: TGTGCCAGCAGTTTAAGGGAGGGGGACATTCAGTACTTC. Its translation is CASSLREGDIQYF.

The chain joins TRBV5-8 to TRBJ1-2; 7 nucleotides align to TRBD1. V dropped 4 bases and J dropped 4; count of bases not matched to a gene: 7. Germline V gene lookup returns CDR1 SGHTS and CDR2 YDEGEE. CDR3 length: 14 amino acids. The CDR3 protein is CASSIQGQVYGYTF. Here the CDR3 DNA reads TGTGCCAGCAGCATACAGGGGCAGGTCTATGGCTACACCTTC.

V is TRBV3-1 (or the pseudogene TRBV3-2) and J is TRBJ2-3, with D possibly TRBD2 on 5 matching bases. This CDR3 is 15 amino acids long. Germline-derived CDR1 and CDR2 are LGHDT and YNNKEL (reference sequence). V was shortened by 0 bases and J by 2 bases, with 9 bases between the two germline ends. The CDR3 protein is CASSQEVAHTDTQYF. The CDR3 nucleotides are TGTGCCAGCAGCCAAGAAGTAGCGCACACAGATACGCAGTATTTT.

V is TRBV3-1 (or the pseudogene TRBV3-2) and J is TRBJ1-4; D is unclear. The germline gives CDR1 LGHDT, CDR2 YNNKEL (reference sequence). This CDR3 has 15 residues. Trimming took 0 bases from V and 0 from J, leaving 5 bases between them. The CDR3 DNA reads as TGTGCCAGCAGCCAAGATCCCGCAACTAATGAAAAACTGTTTTTT. It translates to CASSQDPATNEKLFF.

This clone has more than one count but fewer than ten. The chain joins TRBV5-4 to TRBJ1-4, with 11 nucleotides matching TRBD1. CDR1 is SGHNT, CDR2 YYREEE, per germline (reference sequence). This CDR3 spans 15 amino acids. With 4 bases clipped from V and 5 bases from J, the junction kept 4 bases outside the gene matches. As DNA, the CDR3 is TGTGCCAGCAGCGACCGGGACAGGGGGAATGAAAAACTGTTTTTT. Its translation is CASSDRDRGNEKLFF.

The V gene is TRBV19, the J gene TRBJ2-1; weak D call: TRBD2 (5 bases). Germline CDR1 reads LNHDA; CDR2 reads SQIVND (reference sequence). The CDR3 has 12 residues. Trimming shortened V by 10 bases and J by 5 bases, and 12 bases separated the two germline ends. Written as DNA, the CDR3 is TGTGCCACCGCCGGACTCAACAATGAGCAGTTCTTC. This gives the protein CATAGLNNEQFF.

This sequence joins TRBV29-1 and TRBJ1-1; D not resolved. The CDR3 has 13 residues. Germline CDR1 and CDR2: SQVTM and ANQGSEA. Trimming left V 7 bases short and J 3 bases short, with 15 bases between. CDR3 in amino acids: CSERAAWDTEAFF. For the CDR3, the DNA is TGCAGCGAGCGGGCTGCGTGGGACACTGAAGCTTTCTTT.

V usage is TRBV11-1 and J usage is TRBJ2-1; TRBD2 agrees at 8 bases. The CDR3 contains 16 residues. Germline V gene lookup returns CDR1 SGHAT and CDR2 FQDESV (reference sequence). The V segment lost 3 bases and the J segment 7 bases; nucleotides outside the gene matches: 11. The DNA of the CDR3 is TGTGCCAGCAGCTTCTCCGGGGGGGCCTCCGGGAATGAGCAGTTCTTC. Translated, it gives CASSFSGGASGNEQFF.